The clone carrying this T cell receptor (beta chain) came up many times. This entry comes from a study of T cells after yellow fever vaccination. The trim removed 6 bases at V and 7 bases at J, leaving 14 bases unmatched. This CDR3 spans 16 amino acids. TCRdb analysed the 5' RACE reads with MiXCR anew, one entry per CDR3 protein. Of about 69,000 distinct CDR3 sequences in the sample, 5.5% to 7.5% were seen once. The material was CD4+ T cells sorted from PBMCs, obtained approximately 15 days after the first yellow fever vaccination. This rearrangement joins TRBV12-3 or TRBV12-4 to TRBJ1-4, with 7 bases aligning to TRBD1. The TCR sequence derives from a young man who received the YFV17D yellow fever vaccine. The CDR3 sequence is CASRPRTGVPSEKLFF. DNA for the CDR3: TGTGCCAGCAGACCGAGAACAGGGGTCCCCAGTGAAAAACTGTTTTTT.